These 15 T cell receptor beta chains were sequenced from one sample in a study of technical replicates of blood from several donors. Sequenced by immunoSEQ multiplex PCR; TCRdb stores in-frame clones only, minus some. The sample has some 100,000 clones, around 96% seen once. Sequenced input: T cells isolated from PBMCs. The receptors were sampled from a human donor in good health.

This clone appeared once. CDR3 loop: CASSPWANPGTSVPGELFF. The DNA for the CDR3 is TGTGCCAGCTCACCCTGGGCGAACCCCGGGACTAGCGTTCCCGGGGAGCTGTTTTTT. The chain employs TRBV18 and TRBJ2-2; 10 nucleotides line up with TRBD2. There are 19 residues in the CDR3. V lost 3 bases and J lost 6; bases outside the gene matches: 16. Germline V lookup: CDR1 KGHSH, CDR2 LQKENI. Supplemented by reference TRBV18 and TRBJ2-2, the full variable domain reads NAGVMQNPRHLVRRRGQEARLRCSPMKGHSHVYWYRQLPEEGLKFMVYLQKENIIDESGMPKERFSAEFPKEGPSILRIQQVVRGDSAAYFCASSPWANPGTSVPGELFFGEGSRLTVL.

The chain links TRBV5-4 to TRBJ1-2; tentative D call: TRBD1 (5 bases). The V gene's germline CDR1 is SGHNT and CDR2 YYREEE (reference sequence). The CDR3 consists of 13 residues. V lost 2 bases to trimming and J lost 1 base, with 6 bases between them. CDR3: CASSLDSNYGYTF. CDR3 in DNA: TGTGCCAGCAGCTTAGACAGTAACTATGGCTACACCTTC.

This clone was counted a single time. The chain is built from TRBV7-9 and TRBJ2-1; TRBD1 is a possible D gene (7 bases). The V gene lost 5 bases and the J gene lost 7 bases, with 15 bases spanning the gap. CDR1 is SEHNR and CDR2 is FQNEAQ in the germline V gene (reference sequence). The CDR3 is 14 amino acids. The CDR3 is CASSPPGGTNEQFF. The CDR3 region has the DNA TGTGCCAGCAGCCCACCAGGGGGGACTAATGAGCAGTTCTTC.

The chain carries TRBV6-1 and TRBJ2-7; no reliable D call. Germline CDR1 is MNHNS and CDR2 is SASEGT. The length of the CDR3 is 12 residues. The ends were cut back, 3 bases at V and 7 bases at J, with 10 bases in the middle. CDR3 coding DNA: TGTGCCAGCAGTGATGTTGCGCGTGAGCAGTACTTC. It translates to CASSDVAREQYF.

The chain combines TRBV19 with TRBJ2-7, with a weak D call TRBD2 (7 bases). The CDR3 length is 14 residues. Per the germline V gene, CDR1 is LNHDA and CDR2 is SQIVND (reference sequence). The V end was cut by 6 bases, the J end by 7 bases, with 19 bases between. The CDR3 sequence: CASSPTRGAGEQYF. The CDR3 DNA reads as TGTGCCAGTAGCCCTACCCGGGGGGCTGGAGAGCAGTACTTC.

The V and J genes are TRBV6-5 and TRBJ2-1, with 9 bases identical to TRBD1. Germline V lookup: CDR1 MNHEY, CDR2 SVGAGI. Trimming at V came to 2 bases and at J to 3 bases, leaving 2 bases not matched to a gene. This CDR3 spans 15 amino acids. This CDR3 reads CASSYRTGDYNEQFF. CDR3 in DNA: TGTGCCAGCAGTTACCGGACAGGGGACTACAATGAGCAGTTCTTC.

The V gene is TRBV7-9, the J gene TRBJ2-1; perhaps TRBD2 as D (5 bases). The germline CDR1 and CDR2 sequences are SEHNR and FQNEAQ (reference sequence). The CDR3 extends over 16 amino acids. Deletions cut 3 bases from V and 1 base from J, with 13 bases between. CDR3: CASSFSFGVSYNEQFF. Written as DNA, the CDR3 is TGTGCCAGCAGCTTCTCATTCGGGGTGTCCTACAATGAGCAGTTCTTC.

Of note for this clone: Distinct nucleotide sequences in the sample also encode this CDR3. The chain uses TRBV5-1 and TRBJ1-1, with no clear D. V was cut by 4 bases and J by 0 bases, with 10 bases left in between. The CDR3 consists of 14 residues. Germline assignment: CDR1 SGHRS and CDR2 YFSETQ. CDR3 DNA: TGCGCCAGCAGCCTCCTGGGAGTGAACACTGAAGCTTTCTTT. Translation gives CASSLLGVNTEAFF.

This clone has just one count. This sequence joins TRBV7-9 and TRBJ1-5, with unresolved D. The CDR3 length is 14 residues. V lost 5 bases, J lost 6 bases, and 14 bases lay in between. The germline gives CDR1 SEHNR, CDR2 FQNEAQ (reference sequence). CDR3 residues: CASSLDAGSQPQHF. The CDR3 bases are TGTGCCAGCAGCCTTGACGCGGGGAGTCAGCCCCAGCATTTT.

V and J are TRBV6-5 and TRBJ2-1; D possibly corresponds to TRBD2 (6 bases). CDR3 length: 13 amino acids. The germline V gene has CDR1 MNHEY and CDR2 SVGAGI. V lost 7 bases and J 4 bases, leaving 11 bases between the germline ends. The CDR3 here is CASTRGNYNEQFF. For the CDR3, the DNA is TGTGCCAGCACTCGCGGGAATTACAATGAGCAGTTCTTC.

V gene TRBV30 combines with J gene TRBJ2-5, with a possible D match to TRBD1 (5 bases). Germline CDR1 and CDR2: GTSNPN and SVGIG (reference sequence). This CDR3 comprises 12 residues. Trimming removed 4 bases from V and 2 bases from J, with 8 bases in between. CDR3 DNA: TGTGCCTGGAATAGACAGCAAGAGACCCAGTACTTC. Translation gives CAWNRQQETQYF.

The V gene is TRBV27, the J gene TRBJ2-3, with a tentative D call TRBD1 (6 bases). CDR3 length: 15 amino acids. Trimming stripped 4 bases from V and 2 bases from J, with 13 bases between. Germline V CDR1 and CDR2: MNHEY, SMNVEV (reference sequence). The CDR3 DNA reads TGTGCCAGCAGTTCGACAGGAACGTCCACAGATACGCAGTATTTT. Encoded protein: CASSSTGTSTDTQYF.

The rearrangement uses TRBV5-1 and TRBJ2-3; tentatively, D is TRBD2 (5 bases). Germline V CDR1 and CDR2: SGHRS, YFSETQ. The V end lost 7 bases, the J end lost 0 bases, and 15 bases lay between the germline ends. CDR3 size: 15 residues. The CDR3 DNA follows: TGCGCCAGCTTACGGACTCGTGCTAGCACAGATACGCAGTATTTT. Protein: CASLRTRASTDTQYF.

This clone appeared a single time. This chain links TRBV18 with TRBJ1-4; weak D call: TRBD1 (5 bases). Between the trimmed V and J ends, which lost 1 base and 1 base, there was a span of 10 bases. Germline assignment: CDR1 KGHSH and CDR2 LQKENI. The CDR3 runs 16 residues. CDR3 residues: CASSPQDIITNEKLFF. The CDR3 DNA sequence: TGTGCCAGCTCACCACAGGACATTATAACTAATGAAAAACTGTTTTTT.

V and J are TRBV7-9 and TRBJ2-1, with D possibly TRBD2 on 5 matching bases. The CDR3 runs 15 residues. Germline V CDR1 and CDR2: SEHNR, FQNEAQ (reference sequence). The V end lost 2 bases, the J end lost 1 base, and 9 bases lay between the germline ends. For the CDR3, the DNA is TGTGCCAGCAGCTTATCCCCGGGGTCCTACAATGAGCAGTTCTTC. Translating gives CASSLSPGSYNEQFF.